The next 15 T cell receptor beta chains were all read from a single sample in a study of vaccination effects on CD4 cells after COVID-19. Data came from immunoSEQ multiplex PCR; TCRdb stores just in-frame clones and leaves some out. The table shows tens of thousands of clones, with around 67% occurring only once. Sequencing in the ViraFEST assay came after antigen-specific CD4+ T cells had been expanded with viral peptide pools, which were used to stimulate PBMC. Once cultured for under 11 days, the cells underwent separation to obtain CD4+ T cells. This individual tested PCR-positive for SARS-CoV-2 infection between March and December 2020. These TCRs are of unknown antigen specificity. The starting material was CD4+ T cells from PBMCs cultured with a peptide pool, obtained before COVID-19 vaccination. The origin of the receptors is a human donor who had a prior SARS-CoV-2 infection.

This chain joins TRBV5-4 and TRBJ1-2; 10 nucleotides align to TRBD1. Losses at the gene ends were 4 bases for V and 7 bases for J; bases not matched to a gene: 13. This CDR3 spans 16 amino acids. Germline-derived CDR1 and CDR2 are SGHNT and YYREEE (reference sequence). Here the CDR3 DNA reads TGTGCCAGCAGCCGGGGGTTCGACAGGGGGCTCGTTGGCTACACCTTC. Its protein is CASSRGFDRGLVGYTF. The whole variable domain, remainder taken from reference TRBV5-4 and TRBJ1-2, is ETGVTQSPTHLIKTRGQQVTLRCSSQSGHNTVSWYQQALGQGPQFIFQYYREEENGRGNFPPRFSGLQFPNYSSELNVNALELDDSALYLCASSRGFDRGLVGYTFGSGTRLTVV.

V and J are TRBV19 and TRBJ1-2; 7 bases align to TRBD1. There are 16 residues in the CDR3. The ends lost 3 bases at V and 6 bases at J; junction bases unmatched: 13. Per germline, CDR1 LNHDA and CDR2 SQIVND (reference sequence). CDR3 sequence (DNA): TGTGCCAGTAGTATCTCAGGGGGATCAGTTTACAATGGCTACACCTTC. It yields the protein CASSISGGSVYNGYTF.

The CDR3 DNA follows: TGTGCCAGCAGCTTACTCGGGAGTAAAGAGACCCAGTACTTC. This gives the protein CASSLLGSKETQYF. The chain joins TRBV11-3 to TRBJ2-5; a weak D match, TRBD2 (6 bases). Looked up from germline, CDR1 is SGHNT and CDR2 is YENEEA. The CDR3 totals 14 residues. With 2 bases removed from V and 3 bases from J, the gap between germline ends came to 10 bases.

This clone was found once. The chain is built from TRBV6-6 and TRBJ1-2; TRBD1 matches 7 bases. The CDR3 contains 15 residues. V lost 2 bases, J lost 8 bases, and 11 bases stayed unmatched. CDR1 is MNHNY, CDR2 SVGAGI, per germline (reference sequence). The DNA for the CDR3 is TGTGCCAGCAGTTACCCAAATACAGGGGTGGGGGGCTACACCTTC. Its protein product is CASSYPNTGVGGYTF.

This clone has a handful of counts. The CDR3 nucleotides are TGTGCCAGCTCACCCGGCCCAGCAAATTCACCCCTCCACTTT. Protein product: CASSPGPANSPLHF. The chain combines TRBV18 with TRBJ1-6; D call uncertain. Germline V gives CDR1 KGHSH, CDR2 LQKENI. V shed 3 bases and J shed 7 bases, with 10 bases lying between them. The CDR3 is 14 amino acids.

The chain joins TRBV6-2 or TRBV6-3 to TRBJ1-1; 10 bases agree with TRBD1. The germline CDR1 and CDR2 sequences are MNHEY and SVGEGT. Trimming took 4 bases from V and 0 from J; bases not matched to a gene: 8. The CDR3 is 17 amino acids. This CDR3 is CASSFRDRGFLNTEAFF. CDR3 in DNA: TGTGCCAGCAGTTTCCGGGACAGGGGCTTCTTGAACACTGAAGCTTTCTTT.

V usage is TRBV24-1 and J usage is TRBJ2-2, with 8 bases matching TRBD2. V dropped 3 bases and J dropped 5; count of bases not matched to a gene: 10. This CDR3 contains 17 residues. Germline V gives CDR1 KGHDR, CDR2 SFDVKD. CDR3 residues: CATSDPTSGRTTGELFF. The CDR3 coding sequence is TGTGCCACCAGTGATCCTACTAGCGGCAGAACAACCGGGGAGCTGTTTTTT.

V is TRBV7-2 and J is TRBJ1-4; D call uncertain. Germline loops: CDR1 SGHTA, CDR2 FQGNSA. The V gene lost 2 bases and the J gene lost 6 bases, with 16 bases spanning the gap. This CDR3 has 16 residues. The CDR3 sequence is CASSLSSGTRYEKLFF. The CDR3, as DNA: TGTGCCAGCAGCTTATCCTCGGGAACTCGGTATGAAAAACTGTTTTTT.

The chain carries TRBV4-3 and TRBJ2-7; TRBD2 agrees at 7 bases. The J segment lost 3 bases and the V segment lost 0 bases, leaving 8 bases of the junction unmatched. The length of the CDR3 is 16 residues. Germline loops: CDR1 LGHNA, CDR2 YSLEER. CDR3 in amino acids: CASSQDRGRAVYEQYF. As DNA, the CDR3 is TGCGCCAGCAGCCAAGATCGGGGGAGGGCCGTCTACGAGCAGTACTTC.

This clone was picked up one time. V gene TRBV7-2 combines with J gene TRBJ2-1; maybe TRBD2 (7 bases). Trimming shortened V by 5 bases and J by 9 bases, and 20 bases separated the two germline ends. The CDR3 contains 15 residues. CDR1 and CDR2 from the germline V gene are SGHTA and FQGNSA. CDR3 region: CASSGPGGALSEQFF. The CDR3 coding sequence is TGTGCCAGCAGCGGACCTGGGGGGGCCTTGAGTGAGCAGTTCTTC.

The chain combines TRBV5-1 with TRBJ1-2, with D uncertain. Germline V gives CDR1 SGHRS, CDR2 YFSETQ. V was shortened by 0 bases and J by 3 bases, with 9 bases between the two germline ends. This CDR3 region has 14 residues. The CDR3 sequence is CASSLEPGDYGYTF. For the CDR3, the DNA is TGCGCCAGCAGCTTGGAACCAGGAGACTATGGCTACACCTTC.

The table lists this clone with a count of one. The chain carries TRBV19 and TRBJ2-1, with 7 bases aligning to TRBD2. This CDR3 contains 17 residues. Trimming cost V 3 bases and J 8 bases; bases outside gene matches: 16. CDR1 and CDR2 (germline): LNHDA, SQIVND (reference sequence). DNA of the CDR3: TGTGCCAGTAGTATCCTCCCATCTAGCGGATCTGGGTATGAGCAGTTCTTC. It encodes CASSILPSSGSGYEQFF.

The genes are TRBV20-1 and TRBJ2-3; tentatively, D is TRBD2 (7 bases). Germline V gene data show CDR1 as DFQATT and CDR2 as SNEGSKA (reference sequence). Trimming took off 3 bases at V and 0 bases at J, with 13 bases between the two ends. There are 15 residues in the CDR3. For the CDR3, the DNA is TGCAGTGCTAGTATCGGGGGGCCCAGCACAGATACGCAGTATTTT. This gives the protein CSASIGGPSTDTQYF.

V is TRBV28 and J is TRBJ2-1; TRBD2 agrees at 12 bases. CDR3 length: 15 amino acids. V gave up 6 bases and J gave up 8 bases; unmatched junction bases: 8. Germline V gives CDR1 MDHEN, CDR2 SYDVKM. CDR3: CASSLAGGWVDEQFF. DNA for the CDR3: TGTGCCAGCAGCCTAGCGGGAGGGTGGGTGGATGAGCAGTTCTTC.

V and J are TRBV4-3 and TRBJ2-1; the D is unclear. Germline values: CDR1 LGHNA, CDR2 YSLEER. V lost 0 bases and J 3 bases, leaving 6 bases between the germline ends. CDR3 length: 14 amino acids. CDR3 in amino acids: CASSQEYFYNEQFF. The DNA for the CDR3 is TGCGCCAGCAGCCAAGAGTACTTCTACAATGAGCAGTTCTTC.